The rows below give T cell receptor beta chains drawn from one sample of a study of response to subunit inactivated influenza vaccine. MiXCR was run by TCRdb on the RT-PCR reads, yielding one entry per CDR3 protein. The profile shows 560,000 or so distinct CDR3 sequences, approximately 7.6% of them singletons. The source was PBMCs from blood, collected around 25 months after vaccination. Every receptor here comes from a man between 50 and 70 years old who received an inactivated influenza vaccine. Both conserved end residues are part of each CDR3. A D gene is named only where the DNA matches it firmly. Clone size is given for some rows only: seen once, a few or many times, or a class if the clone is expanded.

size: few
V: TRBV19
J: TRBJ2-7
D: .
DNA: TGTGCCAGTAGTGTACGGACTTTCTTGGACGAGCAGTACTTC
CDR3: CASSVRTFLDEQYF

size: .
V: TRBV12-3/TRBV12-4
J: TRBJ2-2
D: .
DNA: TGTGCCAGCGGAACCACAGTGGCAGGGGAGCTGTTTTTT
CDR3: CASGTTVAGELFF

size: few
V: TRBV7-2
J: TRBJ2-1
D: .
DNA: TGTGCCAGCGGGTCGGGGTCCCGCCCTAATGAGCAGTTCTTC
CDR3: CASGSGSRPNEQFF

size: few
V: TRBV6-2/TRBV6-3
J: TRBJ2-3
D: .
DNA: TGTGCCAGCAGTTACGCCGGGCGAGCGATCCCCACAGATACGCAGTATTTT
CDR3: CASSYAGRAIPTDTQYF

size: .
V: TRBV6-1
J: TRBJ2-4
D: .
DNA: TGTGCCAGCAGTGAAACTTTAGCCAAAAACATTCAGTACTTC
CDR3: CASSETLAKNIQYF

size: few
V: TRBV7-2
J: TRBJ2-7
D: TRBD1
DNA: TGTGCCAGCAGCTCGGACAGGGGCGTTGGCGAGCAGTACTTC
CDR3: CASSSDRGVGEQYF

size: .
V: TRBV20-1
J: TRBJ1-4
D: .
DNA: TGCAGTGCTATCGGTGGCAGGGTGGTGACTAATGAAAAACTGTTTTTT
CDR3: CSAIGGRVVTNEKLFF

size: .
V: TRBV6-2/TRBV6-3
J: TRBJ2-2
D: .
DNA: TGTGCCAGCAGTTATCGTACAGGAACCACCGGGGAGCTGTTTTTT
CDR3: CASSYRTGTTGELFF

size: .
V: TRBV2
J: TRBJ1-5
D: .
DNA: TGTGCCAGCAGTGAATTACAGGGAGATCAGCCCCAGCATTTT
CDR3: CASSELQGDQPQHF

size: few
V: TRBV6-2/TRBV6-3
J: TRBJ2-2
D: .
DNA: TGTGCCAGCGGGGAACAGGGTATCGCCGGGGAGCTGTTTTTT
CDR3: CASGEQGIAGELFF

size: .
V: TRBV7-9
J: TRBJ2-1
D: TRBD2
DNA: TGTGCCAGCAGCGGACTAGCTTGGGGTGAGCAGTTCTTC
CDR3: CASSGLAWGEQFF

size: .
V: TRBV4-2
J: TRBJ2-7
D: TRBD2
DNA: TGTGCCAGCAGCCAAAGGGCGGGAGCCTCCTACGAGCAGTACTTC
CDR3: CASSQRAGASYEQYF

size: few
V: TRBV5-1
J: TRBJ2-5
D: .
DNA: TGCGCCAGCAGCTTGGCCGGAGGGAGGTTTATCTCGGAGACCCAGTACTTC
CDR3: CASSLAGGRFISETQYF

size: few
V: TRBV7-6
J: TRBJ2-2
D: TRBD2
DNA: TGTGCCAGCAGCTTAGTAGTTTTCGGGACTAGCGACTCCGGGGAGCTGTTTTTT
CDR3: CASSLVVFGTSDSGELFF

size: .
V: TRBV20-1
J: TRBJ2-1
D: TRBD2
DNA: TGCAGTGCTCAAACCTCTAGCGGGAGGAGCTCCTACAATGAGCAGTTCTTC
CDR3: CSAQTSSGRSSYNEQFF

size: few
V: TRBV3-1
J: TRBJ1-1
D: .
DNA: TGTGCCAGCAGCCAAGTTCCGGGGGTCACTGAAGCTTTCTTT
CDR3: CASSQVPGVTEAFF

size: .
V: TRBV29-1
J: TRBJ1-1
D: .
DNA: TGCAGCGTTGTGATAATGAACACTGAAGCTTTCTTT
CDR3: CSVVIMNTEAFF

size: many
V: TRBV20-1
J: TRBJ1-5
D: .
DNA: TGCAGTGCTAATGCCGGGCATAGCAATCAGCCCCAGCATTTT
CDR3: CSANAGHSNQPQHF

size: many
V: TRBV5-1
J: TRBJ2-5
D: TRBD1
DNA: TGCGCCAGCAGCTTGGTGGGACAGCTCCAAGAGACCCAGTACTTC
CDR3: CASSLVGQLQETQYF

size: .
V: TRBV5-1
J: TRBJ2-2
D: TRBD2
DNA: TGCGCCAGCAGCTTGGGACTGACTAGCGGGAGGATGAACACCGGGGAGCTGTTTTTT
CDR3: CASSLGLTSGRMNTGELFF

size: .
V: TRBV6-1
J: TRBJ2-1
D: TRBD2
DNA: TGTGCCAGCAGGCTCGGACTAGGACACAATGAGCAGTTCTTC
CDR3: CASRLGLGHNEQFF

size: few
V: TRBV20-1
J: TRBJ1-5
D: .
DNA: TGCAGTGCTATGTCAGGAAATCAGCCCCAGCATTTT
CDR3: CSAMSGNQPQHF

size: many
V: TRBV5-1
J: TRBJ2-2
D: .
DNA: TGCGCCAGCAGCTTAGACCAGGTCACCGGGGAGCTGTTTTTT
CDR3: CASSLDQVTGELFF

size: many
V: TRBV28
J: TRBJ2-7
D: .
DNA: TGTGCCAGCAGTTTATCTGTGGGCGCCTACGAGCAGTACTTC
CDR3: CASSLSVGAYEQYF

size: once
V: TRBV4-1
J: TRBJ1-1
D: .
DNA: TGCGCCAGCAGCCAAGTCGACCAGGCGAACACTGAAGCTTTCTTT
CDR3: CASSQVDQANTEAFF

size: many
V: TRBV5-5
J: TRBJ2-7
D: TRBD2
DNA: TGTGCCAGCAGCTTGGCCCCTAGCGGGAGGACGTACGAGCAGTACTTC
CDR3: CASSLAPSGRTYEQYF

size: .
V: TRBV20-1
J: TRBJ2-5
D: .
DNA: TGCAGTGCTGGCCTACACAGGGCACAAGAGACCCAGTACTTC
CDR3: CSAGLHRAQETQYF

size: many
V: TRBV20-1
J: TRBJ2-4
D: .
DNA: TGCAGTGCTAGAGGCGACAGTCGGGCCAAAAACATTCAGTACTTC
CDR3: CSARGDSRAKNIQYF